Sequencing of this T cell receptor beta chain was carried out in a study of blood T cell repertoires in COVID-19 (dated by TCRdb to about 2020). Turning to the overall study: Samples covering the acute and convalescent phases of COVID-19 were provided by collaborators in the United States, Italy and Spain. Subjects who had been exposed to COVID-19, were actively infected with it, or had recovered from it provided the deeply sampled blood TCRbeta repertoires that made up the dataset. The repertoires were released in a freely available public database intended as a resource for research on the immune response to SARS-CoV-2. The samples were drawn from the first 160 participants of the ongoing ImmuneRACE study and from over a thousand subjects provided by 6 global collaborators. The prospective study material was composed of cDNA or gDNA derived from T cells, B-cell-depleted T cells, or PBMCs. A de-identified subject ID, COVID-19 status, age in years and sex were almost always included in the sample metadata. HLA class I and class II types, where available, came from metadata supplied by the sample provider rather than from assay-based typing.

The immunoSEQ Assay, a bias-controlled multiplex PCR, was used to amplify TCRbeta CDR3 regions from genomic DNA. From the authors' description of their analysis: The number of nucleated cells in each sample was estimated from the amplification of reference gene primers within the assay. To quantify the absolute abundance of each unique TCRbeta CDR3 rearrangement, sequence reads were collapsed and filtered. Productive Simpson clonality was computed per sample as the square root of Simpson's diversity index over productive rearrangements. The source is immuneACCESS, and TCRdb retained only in-frame sequences with V and J called. Part of the clones is not carried over; for the studies checked, unresolved V genes explain less than half of this, and the remainder is unexplained. Clonal size and the V and J genes are those of that table, whereas D and trimming came from the DNA. The sample table holds about 190,000 clones, of which under 85% were seen once. 6% to 7% of the sample lies in the top ten.

To note about this clone: It has no known antigen specificity. Within one base of it there is no much larger clone, and no base qualities were kept.

Each collaborating institution followed its own protocols to collect whole blood in K2EDTA tubes. For TCRbeta analysis, collaborators shipped samples as frozen whole blood, isolated PBMCs, or DNA extracted from either of those sample types. What the work shows at the level of the full study, not this receptor alone: The quantity of clinical and demographic metadata differed by source and by participant and was supplied without curation.

CDR1 SQVTM and CDR2 ANQGSEA are derived from the germline V gene. Its CDR3 holds 14 amino acids, cysteine through phenylalanine. Just the 42-base CDR3 DNA is kept, in frame starting at base 1. V trim: 3 bases; J trim: 13 bases; unmatched bases: 11. Sequencing was done on a sample of peripheral blood. This sequence originates from a middle-aged woman with acute or convalescent COVID-19. The chain joins TRBV29-1 to TRBJ2-1; 11 central nucleotides agree with TRBD1. Read as DNA, the sequence is TGCAGCGTTGAGGCCCGGGACAGGGGGGCCGTACAGTTCTTC. Its protein is CSVEARDRGAVQFF.